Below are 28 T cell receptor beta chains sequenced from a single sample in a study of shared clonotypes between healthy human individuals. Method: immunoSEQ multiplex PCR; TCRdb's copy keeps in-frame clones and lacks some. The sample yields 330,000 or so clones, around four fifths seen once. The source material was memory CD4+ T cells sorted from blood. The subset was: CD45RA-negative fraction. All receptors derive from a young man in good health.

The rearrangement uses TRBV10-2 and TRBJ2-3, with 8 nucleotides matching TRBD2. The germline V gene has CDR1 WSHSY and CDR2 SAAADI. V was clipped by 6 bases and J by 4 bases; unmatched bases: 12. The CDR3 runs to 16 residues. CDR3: CASRALGAGVPDTQYF. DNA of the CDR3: TGCGCCAGCAGGGCCTTGGGAGCGGGAGTCCCAGATACGCAGTATTTT.

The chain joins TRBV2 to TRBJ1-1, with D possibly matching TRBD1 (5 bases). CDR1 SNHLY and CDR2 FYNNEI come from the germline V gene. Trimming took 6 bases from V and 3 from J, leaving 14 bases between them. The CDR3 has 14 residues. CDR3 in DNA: TGTGCCAGCAGCTACACTAAAGGGGACACTGAAGCTTTCTTT. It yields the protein CASSYTKGDTEAFF.

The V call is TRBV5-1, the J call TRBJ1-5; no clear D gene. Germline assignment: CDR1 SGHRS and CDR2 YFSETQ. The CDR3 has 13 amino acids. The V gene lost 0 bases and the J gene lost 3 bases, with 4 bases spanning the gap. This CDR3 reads CASSLAFNQPQHF. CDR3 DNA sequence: TGCGCCAGCAGCTTGGCCTTCAATCAGCCCCAGCATTTT.

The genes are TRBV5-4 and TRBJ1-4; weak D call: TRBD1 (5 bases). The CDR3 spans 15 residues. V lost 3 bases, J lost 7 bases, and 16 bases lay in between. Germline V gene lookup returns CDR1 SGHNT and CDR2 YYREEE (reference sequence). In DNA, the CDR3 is TGTGCCAGCAGCTACCAGGGCGCGGAGAGTGAAAAACTGTTTTTT. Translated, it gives CASSYQGAESEKLFF.

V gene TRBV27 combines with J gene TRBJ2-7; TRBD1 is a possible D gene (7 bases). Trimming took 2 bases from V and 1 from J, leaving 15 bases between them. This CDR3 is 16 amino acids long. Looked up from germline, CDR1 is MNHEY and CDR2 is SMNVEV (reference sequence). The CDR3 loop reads CASSLAGTVPSYEQYF. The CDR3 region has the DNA TGTGCCAGCAGTTTAGCGGGGACAGTTCCATCCTACGAGCAGTACTTC.

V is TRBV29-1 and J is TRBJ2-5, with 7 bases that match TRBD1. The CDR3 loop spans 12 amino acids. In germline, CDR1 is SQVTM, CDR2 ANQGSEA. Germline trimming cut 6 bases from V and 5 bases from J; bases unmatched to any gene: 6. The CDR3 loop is CSVRTDRETQYF. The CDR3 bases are TGCAGCGTCCGGACGGACAGGGAGACCCAGTACTTC.

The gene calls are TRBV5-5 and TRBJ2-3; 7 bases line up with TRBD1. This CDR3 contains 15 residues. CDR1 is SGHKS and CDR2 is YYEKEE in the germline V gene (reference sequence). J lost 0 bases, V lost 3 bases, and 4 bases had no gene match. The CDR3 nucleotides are TGTGCCAGCAGCTATGGACAGGTCAGCACAGATACGCAGTATTTT. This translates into CASSYGQVSTDTQYF.

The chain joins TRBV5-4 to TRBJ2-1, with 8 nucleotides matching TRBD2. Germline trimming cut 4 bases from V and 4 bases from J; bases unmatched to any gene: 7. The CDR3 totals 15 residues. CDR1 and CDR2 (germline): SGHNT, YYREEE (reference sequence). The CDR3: CASSRGGETYNEQFF. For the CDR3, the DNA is TGTGCCAGCAGCCGGGGGGGAGAAACGTACAATGAGCAGTTCTTC.

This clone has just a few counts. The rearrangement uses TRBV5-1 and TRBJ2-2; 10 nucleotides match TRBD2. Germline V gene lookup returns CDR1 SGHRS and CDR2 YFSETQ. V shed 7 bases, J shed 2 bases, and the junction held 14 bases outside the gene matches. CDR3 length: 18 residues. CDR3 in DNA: TGCGCCAGCTCTAGGGGCATTCTAGCGGGAGTAAACACCGGGGAGCTGTTTTTT. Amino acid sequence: CASSRGILAGVNTGELFF.

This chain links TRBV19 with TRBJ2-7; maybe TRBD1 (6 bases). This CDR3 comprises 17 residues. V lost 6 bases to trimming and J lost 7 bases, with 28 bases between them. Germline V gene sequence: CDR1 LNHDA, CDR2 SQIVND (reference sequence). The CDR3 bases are TGTGCCAGTAGCCTGGGCCTTAGGACAGCAGCTACGATGGAGCAGTACTTC. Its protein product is CASSLGLRTAATMEQYF. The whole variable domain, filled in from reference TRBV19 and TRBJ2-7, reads DGGITQSPKYLFRKEGQNVTLSCEQNLNHDAMYWYRQDPGQGLRLIYYSQIVNDFQKGDIAEGYSVSREKKESFPLTVTSAQKNPTAFYLCASSLGLRTAATMEQYFGPGTRLTVT.

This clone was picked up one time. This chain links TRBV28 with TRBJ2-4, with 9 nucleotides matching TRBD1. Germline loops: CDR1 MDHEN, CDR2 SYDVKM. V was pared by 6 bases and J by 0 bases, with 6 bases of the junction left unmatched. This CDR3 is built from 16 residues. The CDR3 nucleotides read TGTGCCAGCAGCCCAGGGGACAGGGTAGCCAAAAACATTCAGTACTTC. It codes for CASSPGDRVAKNIQYF.

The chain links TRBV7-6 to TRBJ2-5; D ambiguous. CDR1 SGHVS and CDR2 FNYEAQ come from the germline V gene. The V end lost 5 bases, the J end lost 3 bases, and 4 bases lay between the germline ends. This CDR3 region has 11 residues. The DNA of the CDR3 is TGTGCCAGCAGCCCAAAAGAGACCCAGTACTTC. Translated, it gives CASSPKETQYF.

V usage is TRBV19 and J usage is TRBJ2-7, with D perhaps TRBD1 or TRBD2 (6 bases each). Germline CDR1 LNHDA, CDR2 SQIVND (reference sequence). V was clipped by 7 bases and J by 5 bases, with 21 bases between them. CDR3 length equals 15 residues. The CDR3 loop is CASTGAGVGLDEQYF. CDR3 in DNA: TGTGCCAGTACGGGGGCGGGTGTGGGTCTCGACGAGCAGTACTTC.

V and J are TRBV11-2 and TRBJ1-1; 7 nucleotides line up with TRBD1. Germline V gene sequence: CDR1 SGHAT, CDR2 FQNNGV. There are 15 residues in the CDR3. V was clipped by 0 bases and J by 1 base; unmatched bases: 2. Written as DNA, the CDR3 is TGTGCCAGCAGCTTAGATCACAGGGGGAACACTGAAGCTTTCTTT. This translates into CASSLDHRGNTEAFF.

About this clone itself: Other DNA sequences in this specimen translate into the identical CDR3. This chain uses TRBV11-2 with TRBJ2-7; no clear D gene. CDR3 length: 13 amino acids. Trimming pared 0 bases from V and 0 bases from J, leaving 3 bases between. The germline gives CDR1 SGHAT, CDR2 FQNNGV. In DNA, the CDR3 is TGTGCCAGCAGCTTAGACAGCTCCTACGAGCAGTACTTC. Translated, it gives CASSLDSSYEQYF.

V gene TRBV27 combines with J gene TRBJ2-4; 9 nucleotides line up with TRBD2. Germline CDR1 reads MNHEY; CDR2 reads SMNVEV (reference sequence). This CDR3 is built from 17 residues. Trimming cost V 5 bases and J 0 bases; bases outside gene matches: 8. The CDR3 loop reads CASSAGLAELAKNIQYF. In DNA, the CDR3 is TGTGCCAGCAGTGCGGGACTAGCAGAACTAGCCAAAAACATTCAGTACTTC.

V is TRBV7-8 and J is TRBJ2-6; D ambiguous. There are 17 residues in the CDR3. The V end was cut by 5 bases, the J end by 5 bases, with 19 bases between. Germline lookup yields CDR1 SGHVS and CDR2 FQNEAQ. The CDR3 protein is CASSENNPQSRANVLTF. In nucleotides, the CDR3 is TGTGCCAGCAGCGAAAACAACCCACAAAGTCGGGCCAACGTCCTGACTTTC.

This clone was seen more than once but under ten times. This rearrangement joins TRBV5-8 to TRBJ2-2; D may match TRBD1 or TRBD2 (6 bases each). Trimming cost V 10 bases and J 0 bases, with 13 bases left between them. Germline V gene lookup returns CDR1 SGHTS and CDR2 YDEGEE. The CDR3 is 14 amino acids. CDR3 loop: CAGRGGPNTGELFF. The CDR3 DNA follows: TGTGCCGGCCGAGGGGGGCCGAACACCGGGGAGCTGTTTTTT.

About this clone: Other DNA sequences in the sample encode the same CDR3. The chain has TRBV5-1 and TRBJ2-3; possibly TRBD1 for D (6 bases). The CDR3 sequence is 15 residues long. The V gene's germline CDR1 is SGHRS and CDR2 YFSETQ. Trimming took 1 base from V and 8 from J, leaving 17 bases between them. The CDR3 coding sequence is TGCGCCAGCAGCTTGACAGACTGGACAGTTTTTACGCAGTATTTT. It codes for CASSLTDWTVFTQYF.

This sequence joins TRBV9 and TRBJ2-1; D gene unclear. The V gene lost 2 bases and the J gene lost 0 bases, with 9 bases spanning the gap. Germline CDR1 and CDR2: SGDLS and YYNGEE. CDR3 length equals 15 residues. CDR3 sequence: CASSVTLSSYNEQFF. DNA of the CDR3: TGTGCCAGCAGCGTCACCCTAAGCTCCTACAATGAGCAGTTCTTC.

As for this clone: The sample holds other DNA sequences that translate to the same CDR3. DNA of the CDR3: TGCAGCGTTGATGGGGGCTCTGGGGCCAACGTCCTGACTTTC. Amino acids: CSVDGGSGANVLTF. The chain has TRBV29-1 and TRBJ2-6, with D perhaps assigned TRBD1 or TRBD2 (5 bases each). V was shortened by 3 bases and J by 0 bases, with 6 bases between the two germline ends. From germline, CDR1 is SQVTM and CDR2 ANQGSEA. The CDR3 covers 14 residues.

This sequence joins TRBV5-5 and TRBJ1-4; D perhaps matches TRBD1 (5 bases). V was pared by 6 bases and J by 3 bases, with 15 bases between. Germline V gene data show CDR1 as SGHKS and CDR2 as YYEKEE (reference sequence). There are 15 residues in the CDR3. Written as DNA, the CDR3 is TGTGCCAGCACCCCAAGGGGTAACGCTAATGAAAAACTGTTTTTT. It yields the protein CASTPRGNANEKLFF.

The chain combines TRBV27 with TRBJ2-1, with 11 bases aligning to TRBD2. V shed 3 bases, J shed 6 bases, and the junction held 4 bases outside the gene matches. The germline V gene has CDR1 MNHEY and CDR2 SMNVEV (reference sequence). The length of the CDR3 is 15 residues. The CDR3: CASSLTTSGINEQFF. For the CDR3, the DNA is TGTGCCAGCAGTTTGACGACTAGCGGGATCAATGAGCAGTTCTTC.

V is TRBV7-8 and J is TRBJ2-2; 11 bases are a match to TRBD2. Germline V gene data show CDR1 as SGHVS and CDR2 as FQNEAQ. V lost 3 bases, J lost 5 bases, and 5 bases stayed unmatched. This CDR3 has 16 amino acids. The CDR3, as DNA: TGTGCCAGCAGCTTGATGACTAGCGGGGCGACCGGGGAGCTGTTTTTT. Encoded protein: CASSLMTSGATGELFF.

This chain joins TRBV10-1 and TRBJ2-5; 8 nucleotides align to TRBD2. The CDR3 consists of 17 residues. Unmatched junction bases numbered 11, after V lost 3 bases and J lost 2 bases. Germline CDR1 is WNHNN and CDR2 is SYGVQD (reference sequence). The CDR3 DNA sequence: TGCGCCAGCAGTGACCCGGGAGGGCCGGGGTCGCAAGAGACCCAGTACTTC. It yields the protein CASSDPGGPGSQETQYF.

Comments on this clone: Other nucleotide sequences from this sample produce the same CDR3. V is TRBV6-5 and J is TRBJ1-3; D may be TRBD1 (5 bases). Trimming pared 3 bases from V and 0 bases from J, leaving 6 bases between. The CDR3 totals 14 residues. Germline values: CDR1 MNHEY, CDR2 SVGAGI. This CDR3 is CASSYGGSGNTIYF. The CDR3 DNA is TGTGCCAGCAGTTATGGGGGCTCTGGAAACACCATATATTTT.

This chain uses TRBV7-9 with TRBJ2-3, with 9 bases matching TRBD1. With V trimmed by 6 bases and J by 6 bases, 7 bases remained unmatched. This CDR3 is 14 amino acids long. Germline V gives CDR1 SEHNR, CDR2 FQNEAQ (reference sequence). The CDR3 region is CASSPGQGWDTQYF. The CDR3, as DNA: TGTGCCAGCAGTCCAGGACAGGGGTGGGATACGCAGTATTTT.

CDR3 loop: CASSPLTSGAYEQYF. In nucleotides, the CDR3 is TGTGCCAGCAGTCCATTGACTAGCGGGGCCTACGAGCAGTACTTC. V is TRBV6-5 and J is TRBJ2-7; TRBD2 aligns across 11 bases. Trimming at V came to 5 bases and at J to 2 bases, leaving 5 bases not matched to a gene. The CDR3 covers 15 residues. Germline-derived CDR1 and CDR2 are MNHEY and SVGAGI.